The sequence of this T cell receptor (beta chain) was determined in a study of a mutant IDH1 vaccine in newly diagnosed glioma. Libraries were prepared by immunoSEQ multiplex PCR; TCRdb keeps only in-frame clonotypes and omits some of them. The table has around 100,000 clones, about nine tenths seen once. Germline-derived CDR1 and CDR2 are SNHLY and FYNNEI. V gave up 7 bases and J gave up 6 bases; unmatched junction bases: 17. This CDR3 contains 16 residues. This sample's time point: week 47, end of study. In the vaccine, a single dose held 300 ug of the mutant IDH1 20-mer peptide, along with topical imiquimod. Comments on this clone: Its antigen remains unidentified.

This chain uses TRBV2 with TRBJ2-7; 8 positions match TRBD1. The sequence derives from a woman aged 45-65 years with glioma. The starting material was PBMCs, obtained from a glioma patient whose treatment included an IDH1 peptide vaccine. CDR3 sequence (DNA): TGTGCCAGCACCTACTCAGGGGGCGGCAGTGGTGGCGAGCAGTACTTC. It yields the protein CASTYSGGGSGGEQYF. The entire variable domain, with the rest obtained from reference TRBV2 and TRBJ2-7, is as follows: EPEVTQTPSHQVTQMGQEVILRCVPISNHLYFYWYRQILGQKVEFLVSFYNNEISEKSEIFDDQFSVERPDGSNFTLKIRSTKLEDSAMYFCASTYSGGGSGGEQYFGPGTRLTVT.